The 31 T cell receptor beta chains below all came from one sample that was sequenced in a study of prognosis after radiotherapy for stage I lung cancer. Amplicons of TCR beta CDR3 were generated from genomic DNA by two-round multiplex PCR. Primers (each specific to one TRBV or TRBJ gene) were used in first-round PCR. One entry per CDR3 protein, called by TCRdb with MiXCR from the multiplex PCR reads. Of some 14,000 distinct CDR3 sequences detected, roughly 49% appear once; the ten largest clones hold about 38%. The sample was PBMCs, taken before or after stereotactic body radiation therapy (not recorded which). These receptors were taken from a donor at least 50 years old with non-small cell lung cancer.

This clonotype was counted between two and nine times. A far larger clone is a single base away, which makes a read error likely. The V gene is TRBV7-9, the J gene TRBJ2-1; perhaps TRBD2 as D (7 bases). Germline CDR1 SEHNR, CDR2 FQNEAQ (reference sequence). There are 15 residues in the CDR3. V lost 11 bases and J lost 0, with 17 bases in between. CDR3 nucleotide sequence: TGTGCCTCTCGTCGGGGGGCCGTCTCCTACAATGAGCAGTTCTTC. Translating gives CASRRGAVSYNEQFF.

This chain connects TRBV12-3 or TRBV12-4 to TRBJ2-7; TRBD1 aligns across 7 bases. Unmatched junction bases numbered 10, after V lost 5 bases and J lost 3 bases. CDR3 length equals 15 residues. The CDR3 reads CASSPPVGGSYEQYF. The CDR3 bases are TGTGCCAGCAGTCCCCCGGTAGGGGGCAGCTACGAGCAGTACTTC.

The V and J genes are TRBV3-1 and TRBJ1-1; D is unclear. Trimming left V 6 bases short and J 1 base short, with 6 bases between. Germline V gene lookup returns CDR1 LGHDT and CDR2 YNNKEL (reference sequence). The CDR3 runs to 12 residues. This CDR3 is CASSLSNTEAFF. In DNA form, the CDR3 reads TGTGCCAGCAGTCTCTCGAACACTGAAGCTTTCTTT.

Worth noting for this clonotype: A read error is the likely source, as a far larger clone sits one nucleotide away. The V gene is TRBV6-5, the J gene TRBJ1-2, with D possibly matching TRBD1 (5 bases). The CDR3 extends over 15 amino acids. From germline, CDR1 is MNHEY and CDR2 SVGAGI. Trimming shortened V by 5 bases and J by 2 bases, and 15 bases separated the two germline ends. The CDR3 sequence is CASSEWLWGNYGYTF. CDR3 coding DNA: TGTGCCAGCAGTGAGTGGTTGTGGGGCAACTATGGCTACACCTTC.

At least ten counts were recorded for this clonotype. The chain has TRBV27 and TRBJ2-1; 8 bases line up with TRBD2. J was trimmed by 3 bases and V by 2 bases; bases with no gene match: 21. The CDR3 runs to 21 residues. The V gene's germline CDR1 is MNHEY and CDR2 SMNVEV (reference sequence). The CDR3 reads CASSLPSLYINGRAFYNEQFF. The DNA for the CDR3 is TGTGCCAGCAGTTTACCCTCACTATATATAAACGGGAGGGCCTTCTACAATGAGCAGTTCTTC.

A remark on this clonotype: It is unclear where the CDR3 begins or ends on the DNA, so no DNA is shown, and the CDR3 is as TCRdb lists it. This chain joins TRBV6-5 and TRBJ2-7. A total of 13 residues make up the CDR3, ends included. Per germline, CDR1 MNHEY and CDR2 SVGAGI. This CDR3 is CASSSSRSGEQYF.

Many counts were recorded for this clonotype. The J gene is TRBJ2-5, the V gene TRBV28, with 8 bases fitting TRBD1. The J segment lost 5 bases and the V segment lost 5 bases, leaving 7 bases of the junction unmatched. The CDR3 is made up of 14 amino acids. Germline-derived CDR1 and CDR2 are MDHEN and SYDVKM. The DNA for the CDR3 is TGTGCCAGCAGTGACAGGGGCTACAGGGAGACCCAGTACTTC. Protein: CASSDRGYRETQYF.

This rearrangement joins TRBV27 to TRBJ2-2; TRBD1 is a possible D gene (6 bases). V was shortened by 6 bases and J by 5 bases, with 13 bases between the two germline ends. CDR1 is MNHEY and CDR2 is SMNVEV in the germline V gene (reference sequence). The CDR3 is 14 amino acids. CDR3 sequence: CASRGASWTGELFF. The CDR3 nucleotides read TGTGCCAGCAGGGGGGCTTCGTGGACCGGGGAGCTGTTTTTT.

The CDR3 loop is CASSLCRETEQYF. Written as DNA, the CDR3 is TGCGCCAGCAGCCTTTGTCGGGAGACAGAGCAGTACTTC. The chain uses TRBV4-1 and TRBJ2-7, with D perhaps matching TRBD2 (6 bases). Germline V lookup: CDR1 MGHRA, CDR2 YSYEKL. The CDR3 length is 13 residues. V was clipped by 4 bases and J by 7 bases, with 14 bases between them.

Concerning this clonotype: This likely stems from a read error, as it lies one base from a far larger clone. The chain employs TRBV6-2 or TRBV6-3 and TRBJ2-3; 13 nucleotides match TRBD2. CDR3 size: 14 residues. V lost 7 bases, J lost 6 bases, and 4 bases stayed unmatched. Germline lookup yields CDR1 MNHEY and CDR2 SVGEGT. The chain's CDR3 is CASMGLAGSDTQYF. In DNA form, the CDR3 reads TGTGCCAGCATGGGACTAGCGGGATCCGATACGCAGTATTTT.

The chain carries TRBV6-1 and TRBJ2-1, with D uncertain. CDR1 and CDR2 (germline): MNHNS, SASEGT. The CDR3 runs to 16 residues. V was pared by 0 bases and J by 15 bases, with 24 bases between. The CDR3 loop reads CASSEAILRGWAASFF. CDR3 DNA: TGTGCCAGCAGTGAAGCCATCCTTCGTGGCTGGGCGGCGTCGTTCTTC.

Remarks on this clonotype: Germline is not matched at one junction end, which may reflect a read error. This chain connects TRBV6-1 to TRBJ2-1; D is perhaps TRBD1 (6 bases). Germline V gives CDR1 MNHNS, CDR2 SASEGT. This CDR3 spans 16 amino acids. In DNA, the CDR3 is TGTGCCAGCAGATCTGAGGGACACCCCTCCTACAATGAGCAGTTATTC. Residues: CASRSEGHPSYNEQLF.

This clonotype appeared many times. The rearrangement uses TRBV3-1 and TRBJ2-3; 11 bases fit TRBD2. Germline assignment: CDR1 LGHDT and CDR2 YNNKEL (reference sequence). The junction had 1 base not matched to a gene; V was cut back by 4 bases and J by 4 bases. The CDR3 runs to 14 residues. In nucleotides, the CDR3 is TGTGCCAGCAGCCTGACTAGCGGGGCAGATACGCAGTATTTT. Amino acids: CASSLTSGADTQYF.

In its sample, this clonotype is medium-sized. The rearrangement joins TRBV6-1 to TRBJ2-7; TRBD1 or TRBD2 may be the D gene (5 bases each). The germline V gene has CDR1 MNHNS and CDR2 SASEGT. The ends were cut back, 3 bases at V and 4 bases at J, with 7 bases in the middle. The CDR3 has 12 residues. CDR3 nucleotide sequence: TGTGCCAGCAGTGATTGGGGGTACGAGCAGTACTTC. Protein: CASSDWGYEQYF.

This clonotype was picked up many times. J is TRBJ1-1 and V is TRBV20-1; unclear D gene. The CDR3 sequence is 14 residues long. The germline V and J ends were trimmed by 6 bases and 5 bases, with 19 bases remaining between them. Germline V CDR1 and CDR2: DFQATT, SNEGSKA (reference sequence). The CDR3 loop reads CSAEKGPERTEAFF. The CDR3 nucleotides are TGCAGTGCCGAGAAGGGCCCCGAACGGACTGAAGCTTTCTTT.

This clonotype has a count of ten or more. V is TRBV28 and J is TRBJ1-5; D gene uncertain. The V end was cut by 2 bases, the J end by 2 bases, with 10 bases between. The germline CDR1 and CDR2 sequences are MDHEN and SYDVKM. The CDR3 contains 15 residues. The CDR3 is CASSLVRIGNQPQHF. CDR3 DNA sequence: TGTGCCAGCAGTTTAGTGCGTATTGGCAATCAGCCCCAGCATTTT.

As for this clonotype: This may stem from a read error, because a much larger clone lies one nucleotide away. This sequence joins TRBV19 and TRBJ2-7; D is possibly TRBD2 (6 bases). CDR1 is LNHDA and CDR2 is SQIVND in the germline V gene (reference sequence). Trimming took off 6 bases at V and 4 bases at J, with 19 bases between the two ends. The length of the CDR3 is 15 residues. The CDR3 region is CASSSGVTSIYEQYF. In nucleotides, the CDR3 is TGTGCCAGTAGCAGTGGCGTGACTAGTATATACGAGCAGTACTTC.

This clonotype appeared many times. V gene TRBV12-3 or TRBV12-4 combines with J gene TRBJ1-5; 8 bases map to TRBD1. CDR3 length: 14 amino acids. With V trimmed by 5 bases and J by 6 bases, 6 bases remained unmatched. The CDR3 region has the DNA TGTGCCAGCAGTCTGCAGGGGGCTAGTCAGCCCCAGCATTTT. Protein product: CASSLQGASQPQHF.

V is TRBV11-2 and J is TRBJ2-7, with 7 bases fitting TRBD2. Losses at the gene ends were 3 bases for V and 1 base for J; bases not matched to a gene: 3. Germline V lookup: CDR1 SGHAT, CDR2 FQNNGV. This CDR3 spans 14 amino acids. The CDR3: CASSFAGVSYEQYF. The CDR3 DNA reads TGTGCCAGCAGCTTTGCGGGGGTTTCCTACGAGCAGTACTTC.

This chain joins TRBV28 and TRBJ1-2; no clear D. Germline lookup yields CDR1 MDHEN and CDR2 SYDVKM. The CDR3 loop spans 10 amino acids. Trimming removed 6 bases at V and 6 bases at J, with 5 bases between. The CDR3 loop is CASRLNGYTF. The CDR3 DNA reads as TGTGCCAGCAGACTCAATGGCTACACCTTC.

As to this clonotype: The junction does not match germline at one end; this may be a read error. The chain joins TRBV2 to TRBJ2-3; tentatively, D is TRBD2 (5 bases). This CDR3 contains 18 residues. Germline CDR1 is SNHLY and CDR2 is FYNNEI. The CDR3 sequence is CASGEVWSGKPVRNTQYF. The CDR3 DNA follows: TGTGCCAGCGGTGAAGTTTGGTCCGGGAAACCGGTTAGAAATACGCAGTATTTT.

This clonotype has a count of ten or more. This chain joins TRBV5-1 and TRBJ2-3; possible D gene TRBD1, 6 bases. V shed 2 bases and J shed 4 bases, with 8 bases lying between them. The CDR3 is 13 amino acids. Looked up from germline, CDR1 is SGHRS and CDR2 is YFSETQ. CDR3 coding DNA: TGCGCCAGCAGCTTACAGGGTTCAGATACGCAGTATTTT. Protein product: CASSLQGSDTQYF.

The V and J genes are TRBV19 and TRBJ1-5; perhaps TRBD1 as D (6 bases). Germline V gene lookup returns CDR1 LNHDA and CDR2 SQIVND (reference sequence). Trimming removed 8 bases at V and 4 bases at J, with 15 bases between. The CDR3 runs to 14 residues. This CDR3 reads CASCYRVGNQPQHF. CDR3 bases: TGTGCCAGTTGCTACAGGGTTGGGAATCAGCCCCAGCATTTT.

This clonotype came up once. A read error may produce the germline difference seen at one junction end. J is TRBJ2-7 and V is TRBV28; no reliable D call. Germline lookup yields CDR1 MDHEN and CDR2 SYDVKM. The CDR3 contains 13 residues. In DNA form, the CDR3 reads TGTGCTAGCAATTCCCCAGGAGCCTACGAGCAGTACTTC. This gives the protein CASNSPGAYEQYF.

Concerning this clonotype itself: This sequence is one base from a far larger clone and is likely a read error. The CDR3 region is CASIQDTGELFF. The CDR3 nucleotides read TGTGCCAGCATCCAGGACACCGGGGAGCTGTTTTTT. The gene calls are TRBV6-6 and TRBJ2-2; D gene uncertain. Germline-derived CDR1 and CDR2 are MNHNY and SVGAGI (reference sequence). The length of the CDR3 is 12 residues. Trimming removed 7 bases from V and 3 bases from J, with 6 bases in between.

As to this clonotype: A junction boundary mismatches the germline segment, possibly from a read error. The V and J genes are TRBV28 and TRBJ1-2; D is possibly TRBD1 (5 bases). The CDR3 covers 16 residues. Per the germline V gene, CDR1 is MDHEN and CDR2 is SYDVKM. The CDR3 DNA reads TGTGCCAACAGTTTGCCAACAGGTCTGGGCTTAGGTGGCTACACCTTC. This codes for CANSLPTGLGLGGYTF.

The CDR3 spells CASSLESTGTYEQYF. CDR3 nucleotides: TGTGCCAGCAGCTTAGAGTCGACAGGTACCTACGAGCAGTACTTC. The chain carries TRBV7-2 and TRBJ2-7, with D possibly matching TRBD1 (6 bases). Looked up from germline, CDR1 is SGHTA and CDR2 is FQGNSA. The CDR3 has 15 residues. The V gene lost 1 base and the J gene lost 2 bases, with 12 bases spanning the gap.

V is TRBV11-2 and J is TRBJ2-7; 7 positions match TRBD2. From germline, CDR1 is SGHAT and CDR2 FQNNGV. The trim removed 2 bases at V and 2 bases at J, leaving 3 bases unmatched. The CDR3 spans 14 residues. CDR3 loop: CASSLQRGTYEQYF. In DNA, the CDR3 is TGTGCCAGCAGCTTACAGCGGGGTACCTACGAGCAGTACTTC.

Sample share makes this clonotype medium-sized. The genes are TRBV6-1 and TRBJ2-1; D gene unclear. Trimming took off 1 base at V and 0 bases at J, with 10 bases between the two ends. Germline assignment: CDR1 MNHNS and CDR2 SASEGT. This CDR3 is 16 amino acids long. In DNA form, the CDR3 reads TGTGCCAGCAGTGAAGTTCCGGGTGCCTCCTACAATGAGCAGTTCTTC. This codes for CASSEVPGASYNEQFF.

This clonotype was observed many times. This chain joins TRBV4-1 and TRBJ2-7; 9 positions match TRBD1. The ends lost 3 bases at V and 1 base at J; junction bases unmatched: 4. The CDR3 consists of 15 residues. Germline-derived CDR1 and CDR2 are MGHRA and YSYEKL. The chain's CDR3 is CASSHPGQGSYEQYF. As DNA, the CDR3 is TGCGCCAGCAGCCATCCGGGACAGGGATCCTACGAGCAGTACTTC.

This clonotype was seen only once. The J gene is TRBJ1-6, the V gene TRBV19, with TRBD1 identical over 8 bases. V was clipped by 7 bases and J by 13 bases; unmatched bases: 15. The CDR3 is made up of 15 amino acids. Germline loops: CDR1 LNHDA, CDR2 SQIVND (reference sequence). CDR3 sequence (DNA): TGTGCCAGTAAGCGGCAGGACAGGGAATCTTCGCCCCTCCACTTT. Translation: CASKRQDRESSPLHF.